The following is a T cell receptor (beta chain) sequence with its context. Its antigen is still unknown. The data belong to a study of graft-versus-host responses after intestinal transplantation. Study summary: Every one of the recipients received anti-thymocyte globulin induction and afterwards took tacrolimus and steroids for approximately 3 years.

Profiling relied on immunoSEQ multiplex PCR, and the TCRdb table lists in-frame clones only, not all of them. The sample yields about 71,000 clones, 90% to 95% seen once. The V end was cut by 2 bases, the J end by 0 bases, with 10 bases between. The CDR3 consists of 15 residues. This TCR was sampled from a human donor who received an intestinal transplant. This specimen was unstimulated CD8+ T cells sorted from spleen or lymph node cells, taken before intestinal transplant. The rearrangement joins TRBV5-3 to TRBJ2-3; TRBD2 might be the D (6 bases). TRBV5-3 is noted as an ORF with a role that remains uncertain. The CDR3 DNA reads TGTGCCAGAAGCTTACGGCGGGATAGCACAGATACGCAGTATTTT. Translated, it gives CARSLRRDSTDTQYF.